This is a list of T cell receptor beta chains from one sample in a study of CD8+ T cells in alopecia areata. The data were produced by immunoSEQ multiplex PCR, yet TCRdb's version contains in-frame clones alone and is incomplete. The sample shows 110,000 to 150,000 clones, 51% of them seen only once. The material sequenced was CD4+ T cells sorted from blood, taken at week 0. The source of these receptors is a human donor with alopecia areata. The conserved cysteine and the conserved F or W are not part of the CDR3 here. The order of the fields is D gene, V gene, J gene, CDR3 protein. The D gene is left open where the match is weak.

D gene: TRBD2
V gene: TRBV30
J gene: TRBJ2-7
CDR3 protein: AWSDSASGRDEQY

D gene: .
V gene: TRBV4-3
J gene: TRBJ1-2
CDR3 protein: ASSQVLGGGYGYT

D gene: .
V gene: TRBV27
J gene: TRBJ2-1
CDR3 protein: ASSSWERSYNEQF

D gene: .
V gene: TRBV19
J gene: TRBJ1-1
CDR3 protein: ASSKSLYTEAF

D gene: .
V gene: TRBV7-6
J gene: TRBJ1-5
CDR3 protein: ASSLQQGNQPQH

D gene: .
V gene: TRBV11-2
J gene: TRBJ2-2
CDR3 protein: ASSLGRVSPGELF

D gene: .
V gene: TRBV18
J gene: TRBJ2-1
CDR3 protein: ASSPSRGNEQF

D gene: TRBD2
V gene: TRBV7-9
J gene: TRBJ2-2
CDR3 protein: ASSSGRGKVTGELF

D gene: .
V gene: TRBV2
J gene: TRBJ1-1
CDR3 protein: ASSVRSGPAF

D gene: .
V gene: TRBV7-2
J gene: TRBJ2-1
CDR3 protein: ASSPRSEQF

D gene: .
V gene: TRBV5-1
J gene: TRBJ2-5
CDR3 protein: ASRREGIKETQY

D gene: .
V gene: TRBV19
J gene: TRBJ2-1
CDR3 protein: ASMEGSRGNEQF

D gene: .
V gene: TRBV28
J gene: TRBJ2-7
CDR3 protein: ASKRVGREEQY

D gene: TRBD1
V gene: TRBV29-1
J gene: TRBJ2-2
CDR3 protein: STLTPGTGRTGELF

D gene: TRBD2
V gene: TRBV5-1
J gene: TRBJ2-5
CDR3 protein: ASSKLRLAGEGETQY

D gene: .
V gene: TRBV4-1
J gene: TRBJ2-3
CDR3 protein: ASSQISLGSTDTQY

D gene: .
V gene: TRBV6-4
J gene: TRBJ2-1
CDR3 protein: ASSDGFVDYNEQF

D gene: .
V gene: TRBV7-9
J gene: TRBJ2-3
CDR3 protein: ASSWADAGGNTQY

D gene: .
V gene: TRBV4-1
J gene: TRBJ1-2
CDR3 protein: ASRPRDTGTANYGYT

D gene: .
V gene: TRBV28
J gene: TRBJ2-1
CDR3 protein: ASGRAGPTYNEQF

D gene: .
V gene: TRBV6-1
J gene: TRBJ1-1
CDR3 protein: ASSVTVNTEAF

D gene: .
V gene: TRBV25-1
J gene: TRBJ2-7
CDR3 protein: ASRASTAREQY

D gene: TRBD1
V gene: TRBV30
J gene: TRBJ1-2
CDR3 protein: AWTTTGGFYT

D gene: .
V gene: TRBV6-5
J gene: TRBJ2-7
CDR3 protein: ASSYSGGARYEQY

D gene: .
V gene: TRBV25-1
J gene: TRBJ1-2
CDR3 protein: ASTGTEGYT

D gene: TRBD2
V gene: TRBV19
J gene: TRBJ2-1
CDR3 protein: ASSDLAGDNEQF